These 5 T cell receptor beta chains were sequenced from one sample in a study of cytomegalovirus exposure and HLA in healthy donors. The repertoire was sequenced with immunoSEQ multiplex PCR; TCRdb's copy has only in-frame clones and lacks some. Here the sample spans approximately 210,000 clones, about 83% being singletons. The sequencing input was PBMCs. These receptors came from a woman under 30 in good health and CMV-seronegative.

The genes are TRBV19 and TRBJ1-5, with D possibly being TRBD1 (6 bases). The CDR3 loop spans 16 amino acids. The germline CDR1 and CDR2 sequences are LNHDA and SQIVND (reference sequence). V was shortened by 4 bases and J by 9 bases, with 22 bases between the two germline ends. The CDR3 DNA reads TGTGCCAGTAGTACTCCGACAGGAATAGCCGCAGGGCCCCAGCATTTT. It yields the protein CASSTPTGIAAGPQHF.

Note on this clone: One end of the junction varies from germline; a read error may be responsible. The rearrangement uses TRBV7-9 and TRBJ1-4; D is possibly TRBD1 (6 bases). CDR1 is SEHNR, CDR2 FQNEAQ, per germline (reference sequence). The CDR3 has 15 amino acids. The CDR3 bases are TGTGCCAGCACCGCCCTAGGGACAACTAAAGAAAAACTGTTTTTT. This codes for CASTALGTTKEKLFF.

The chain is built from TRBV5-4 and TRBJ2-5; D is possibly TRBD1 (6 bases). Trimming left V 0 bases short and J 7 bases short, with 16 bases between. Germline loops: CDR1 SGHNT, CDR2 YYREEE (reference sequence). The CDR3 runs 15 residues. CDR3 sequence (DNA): TGTGCCAGCAGCTTGGCCCACAGGGAAGTTGCGACCCAGTACTTC. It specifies CASSLAHREVATQYF.

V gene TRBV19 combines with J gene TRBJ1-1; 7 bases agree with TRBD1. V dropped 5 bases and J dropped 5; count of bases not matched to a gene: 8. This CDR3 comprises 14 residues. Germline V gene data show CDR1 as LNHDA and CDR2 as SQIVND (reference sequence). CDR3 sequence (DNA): TGTGCCAGTAGTCTGACAGGGTGGGGAACTGAAGCTTTCTTT. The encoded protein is CASSLTGWGTEAFF.

DNA of the CDR3: TGCGCCAGCAGCTTGGGACAGCGCCCAGATACGCAGTATTTT. As protein: CASSLGQRPDTQYF. The chain has TRBV5-1 and TRBJ2-3, with D possibly matching TRBD1 (5 bases). The germline V gene has CDR1 SGHRS and CDR2 YFSETQ. The V end was cut by 0 bases, the J end by 4 bases, with 9 bases between. The CDR3 sequence is 14 residues long.